This paragraph covers one T cell receptor beta chain sequence. Its antigen is as yet unknown. With 60 Vbeta and 13 Jbeta primers, the PCR was carried out. TCRdb's copy holds only in-frame clones and misses some; the assay was immunoSEQ multiplex PCR. The sample has about 62,000 clones, about 87% seen once; the top ten hold about 1.5%. Trimming pared 1 base from V and 5 bases from J, leaving 11 bases between. The CDR3 runs to 14 residues. Germline-derived CDR1 and CDR2 are SGHVS and FNYEAQ. This sample is drawn from a study of cytomegalovirus exposure and HLA in healthy donors. Study observations and caveats: An analysis done earlier found most TCR beta V segments productive about 90% or about 30% of the time.

This clonotype originated in a man aged 18 to 30 in good health and CMV-seronegative. This chain connects TRBV7-6 to TRBJ1-1; D call uncertain. The sequencing input was PBMCs. Here the CDR3 reads CASSLGVSGTEAFF. CDR3 coding DNA: TGTGCCAGCAGCTTAGGGGTTAGCGGTACTGAAGCTTTCTTT.